This T cell receptor beta chain was identified in a study of blood T cell repertoires in COVID-19. Sequencing was performed with immunoSEQ multiplex PCR; in TCRdb, only in-frame clones are kept and a portion is missing. The sample gives 200,000 to 250,000 clones, about nine tenths of which show up once; less than 8% is in the top ten. This CDR3 has 15 amino acids. Trimming removed 5 bases from V and 10 bases from J; junction bases left unmatched: 10. Germline V CDR1 and CDR2: MNHEY, SMNVEV (reference sequence). The chain carries TRBV27 and TRBJ1-6; TRBD1 agrees at 8 bases. Sequencing was carried out using peripheral blood. This sequence was found in a man in his sixties with acute or convalescent COVID-19. The CDR3 region has the DNA TGTGCCAGCAGTCCCTCGGACAGGGACGGATCACCCCTCCACTTT. Translating it yields CASSPSDRDGSPLHF.